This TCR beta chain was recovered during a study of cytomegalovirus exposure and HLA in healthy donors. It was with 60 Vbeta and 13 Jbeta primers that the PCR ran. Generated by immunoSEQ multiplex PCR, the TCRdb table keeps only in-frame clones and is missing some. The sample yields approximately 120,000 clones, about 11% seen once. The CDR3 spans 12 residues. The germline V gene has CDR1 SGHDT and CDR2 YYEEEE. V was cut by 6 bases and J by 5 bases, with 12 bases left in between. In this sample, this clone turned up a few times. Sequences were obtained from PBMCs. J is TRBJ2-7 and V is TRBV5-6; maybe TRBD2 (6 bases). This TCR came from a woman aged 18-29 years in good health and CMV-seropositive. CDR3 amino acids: CASTWGGNEQYF. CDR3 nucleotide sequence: TGTGCCAGCACCTGGGGAGGTAACGAGCAGTACTTC.